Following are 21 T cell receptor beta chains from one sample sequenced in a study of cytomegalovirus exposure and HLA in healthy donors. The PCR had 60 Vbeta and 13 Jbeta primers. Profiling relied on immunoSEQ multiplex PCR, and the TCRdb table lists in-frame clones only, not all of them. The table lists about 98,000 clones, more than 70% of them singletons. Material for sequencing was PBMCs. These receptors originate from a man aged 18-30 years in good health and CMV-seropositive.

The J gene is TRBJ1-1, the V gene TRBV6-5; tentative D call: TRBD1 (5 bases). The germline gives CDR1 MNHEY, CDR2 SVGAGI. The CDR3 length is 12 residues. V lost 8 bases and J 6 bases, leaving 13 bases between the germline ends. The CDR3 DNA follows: TGTGCCAGCGCCGTAGTAGGGGCTGAAGCTTTCTTT. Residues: CASAVVGAEAFF.

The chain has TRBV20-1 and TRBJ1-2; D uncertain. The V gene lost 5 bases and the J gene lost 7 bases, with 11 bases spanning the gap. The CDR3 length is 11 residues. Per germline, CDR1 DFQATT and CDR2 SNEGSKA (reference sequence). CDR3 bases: TGCAGTGCTTCGAGGGAGGTTGGCTACACCTTC. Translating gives CSASREVGYTF.

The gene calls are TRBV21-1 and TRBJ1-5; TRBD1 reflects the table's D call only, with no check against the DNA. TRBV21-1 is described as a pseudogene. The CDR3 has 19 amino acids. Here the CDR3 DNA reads TGTGCCAGCAGCAGATTTCCTCGGACAGGAAAGCCCTCTGGGGATGCCCAGCATTTT. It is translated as CASSRFPRTGKPSGDAQHF.

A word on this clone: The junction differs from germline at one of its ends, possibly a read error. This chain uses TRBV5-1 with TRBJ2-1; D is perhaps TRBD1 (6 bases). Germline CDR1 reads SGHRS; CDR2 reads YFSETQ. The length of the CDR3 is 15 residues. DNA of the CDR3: TGCGCCAGCAGCTTGGAGTGGGGGCGCCACAATGAGCAGCTCTTC. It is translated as CASSLEWGRHNEQLF.

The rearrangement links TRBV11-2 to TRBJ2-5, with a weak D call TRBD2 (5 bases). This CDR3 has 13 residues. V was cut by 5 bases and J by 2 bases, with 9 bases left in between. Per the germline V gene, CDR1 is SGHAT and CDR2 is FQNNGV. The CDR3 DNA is TGTGCCAGCAGCCAAACTAGGCAAGAGACCCAGTACTTC. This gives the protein CASSQTRQETQYF. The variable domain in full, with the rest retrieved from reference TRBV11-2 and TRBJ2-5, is EAGVAQSPRYKIIEKRQSVAFWCNPISGHATLYWYQQILGQGPKLLIQFQNNGVVDDSQLPKDRFSAERLKGVDSTLKIQPAKLEDSAVYLCASSQTRQETQYFGPGTRLLVL.

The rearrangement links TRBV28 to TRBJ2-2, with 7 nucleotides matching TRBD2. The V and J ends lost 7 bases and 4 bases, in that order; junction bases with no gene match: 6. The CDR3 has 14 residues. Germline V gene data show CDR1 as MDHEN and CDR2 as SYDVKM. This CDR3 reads CASTLRGFTGELFF. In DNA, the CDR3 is TGTGCCAGCACCCTGCGGGGGTTCACCGGGGAGCTGTTTTTT.

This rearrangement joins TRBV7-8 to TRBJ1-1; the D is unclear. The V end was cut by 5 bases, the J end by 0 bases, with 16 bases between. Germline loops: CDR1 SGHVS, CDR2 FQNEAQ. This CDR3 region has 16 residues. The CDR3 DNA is TGTGCCAGCAGCGAACCGGAACAGACTATGAACACTGAAGCTTTCTTT. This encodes CASSEPEQTMNTEAFF.

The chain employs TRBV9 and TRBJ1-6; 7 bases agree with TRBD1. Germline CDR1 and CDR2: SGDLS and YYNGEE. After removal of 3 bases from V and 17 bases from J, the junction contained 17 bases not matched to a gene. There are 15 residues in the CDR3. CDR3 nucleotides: TGTGCCAGCAGCGAGGGGGCGTCTACAGGGCGGACCTTCCACTTT. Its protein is CASSEGASTGRTFHF.

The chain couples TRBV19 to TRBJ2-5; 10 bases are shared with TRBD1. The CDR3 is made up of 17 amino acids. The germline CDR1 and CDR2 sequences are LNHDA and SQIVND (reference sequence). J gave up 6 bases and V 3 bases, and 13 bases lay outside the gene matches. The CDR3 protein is CASSIGRDRGRGKTQYF. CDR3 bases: TGTGCCAGTAGTATCGGTCGAGACAGGGGGCGCGGAAAGACCCAGTACTTC.

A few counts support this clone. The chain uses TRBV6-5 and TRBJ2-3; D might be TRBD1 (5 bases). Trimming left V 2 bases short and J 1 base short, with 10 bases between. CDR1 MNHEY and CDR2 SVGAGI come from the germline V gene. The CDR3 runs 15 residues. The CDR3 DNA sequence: TGTGCCAGCAGTTACACCCCGACAGGCACAGATACGCAGTATTTT. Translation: CASSYTPTGTDTQYF.

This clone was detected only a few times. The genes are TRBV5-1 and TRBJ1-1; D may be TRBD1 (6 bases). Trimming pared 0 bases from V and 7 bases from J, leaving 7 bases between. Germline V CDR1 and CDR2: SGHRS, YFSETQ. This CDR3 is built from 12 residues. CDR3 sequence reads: CASSLVTGEAFF. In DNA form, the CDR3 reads TGCGCCAGCAGCTTGGTGACAGGTGAAGCTTTCTTT.

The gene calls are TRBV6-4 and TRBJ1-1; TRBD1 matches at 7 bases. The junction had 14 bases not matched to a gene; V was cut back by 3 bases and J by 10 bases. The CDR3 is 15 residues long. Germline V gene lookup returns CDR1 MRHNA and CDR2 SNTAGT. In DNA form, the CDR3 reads TGTGCCAGCAGTGAAAGACAGGGCCGGTTTTCTTCAGCTTTCTTT. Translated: CASSERQGRFSSAFF.

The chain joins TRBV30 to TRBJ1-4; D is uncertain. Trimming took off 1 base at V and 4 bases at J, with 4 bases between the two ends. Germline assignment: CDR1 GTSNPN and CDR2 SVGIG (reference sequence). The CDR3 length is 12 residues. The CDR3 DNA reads TGTGCCTGGAGTGCCTATAATGAAAAACTGTTTTTT. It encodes CAWSAYNEKLFF.

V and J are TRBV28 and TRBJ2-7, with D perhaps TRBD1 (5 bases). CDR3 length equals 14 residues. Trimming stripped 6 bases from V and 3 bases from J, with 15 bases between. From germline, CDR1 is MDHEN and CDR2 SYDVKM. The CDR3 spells CASRIRGSGYEQYF. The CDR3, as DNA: TGTGCCAGCAGGATTAGGGGTTCTGGCTACGAGCAGTACTTC.

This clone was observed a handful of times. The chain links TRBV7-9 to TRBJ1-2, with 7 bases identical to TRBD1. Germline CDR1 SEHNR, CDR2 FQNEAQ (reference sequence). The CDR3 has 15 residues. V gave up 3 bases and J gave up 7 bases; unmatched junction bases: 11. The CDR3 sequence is CASSLAGTVLGGYTF. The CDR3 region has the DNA TGTGCCAGCAGCTTGGCCGGGACAGTCTTGGGTGGCTACACCTTC.

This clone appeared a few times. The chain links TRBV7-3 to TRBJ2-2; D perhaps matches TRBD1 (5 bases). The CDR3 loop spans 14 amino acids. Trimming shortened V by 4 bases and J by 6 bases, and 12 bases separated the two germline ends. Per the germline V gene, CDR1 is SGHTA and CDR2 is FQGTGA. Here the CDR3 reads CASSSGNDAGELFF. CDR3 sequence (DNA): TGTGCCAGCAGCTCAGGGAATGACGCCGGGGAGCTGTTTTTT.

CDR3 coding DNA: TGTGCCAGCAGCGAAGGACAGGACTATTACGAGCAGTACTTC. This encodes CASSEGQDYYEQYF. The chain recombines TRBV9 with TRBJ2-7; possible D gene TRBD1, 7 bases. Germline loops: CDR1 SGDLS, CDR2 YYNGEE. This CDR3 contains 14 residues. Trimming shortened V by 3 bases and J by 4 bases, and 14 bases separated the two germline ends.

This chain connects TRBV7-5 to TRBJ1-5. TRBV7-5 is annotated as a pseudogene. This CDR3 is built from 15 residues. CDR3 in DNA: TGTGTCAGAAGCTTAGGTTTTATCTCGTTTCAGCCCCAGCATTTT. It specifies CVRSLGFISFQPQHF.

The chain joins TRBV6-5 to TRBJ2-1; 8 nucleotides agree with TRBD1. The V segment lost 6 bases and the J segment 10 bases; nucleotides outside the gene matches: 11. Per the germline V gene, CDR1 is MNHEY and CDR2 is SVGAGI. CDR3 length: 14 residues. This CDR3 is CASRLTGGRFEQFF. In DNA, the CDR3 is TGTGCCAGCAGACTCACAGGGGGGAGGTTCGAGCAGTTCTTC.

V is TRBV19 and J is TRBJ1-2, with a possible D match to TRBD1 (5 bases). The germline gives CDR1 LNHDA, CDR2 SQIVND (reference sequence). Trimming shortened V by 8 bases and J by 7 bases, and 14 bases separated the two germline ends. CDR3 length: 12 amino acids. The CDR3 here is CASPPRGGGYTF. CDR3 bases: TGTGCCAGTCCCCCCCGGGGGGGTGGCTACACCTTC.

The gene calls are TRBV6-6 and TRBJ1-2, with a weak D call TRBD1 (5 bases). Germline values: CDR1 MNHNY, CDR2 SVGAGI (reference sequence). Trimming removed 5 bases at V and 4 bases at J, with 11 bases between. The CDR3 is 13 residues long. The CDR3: CASSGGGTYGYTF. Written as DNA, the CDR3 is TGTGCCAGCAGTGGAGGCGGGACCTATGGCTACACCTTC.